This T cell receptor beta chain emerged from a study of shared clonotypes between healthy human individuals. This clone was observed at least ten times. Additional DNA sequences in this sample encode the identical CDR3. Trimming took off 1 base at V and 5 bases at J, with 6 bases between the two ends. Per the germline V gene, CDR1 is SGHTA and CDR2 is FQGNSA. The CDR3 has 13 residues. The deep-level immunoSEQ assay was used. The repertoire was sequenced with immunoSEQ multiplex PCR; TCRdb's copy has only in-frame clones and lacks some. The repertoire holds 450,000 to 500,000 clones, 60% to 85% seen once, with around 13% in the top ten.

The chain carries TRBV7-2 and TRBJ2-1, with D uncertain. Specimen: PBMCs. This clonotype was sampled from a woman aged 40 to 49 in good health. Some clones in this sample may be carry-over from other donors' samples. The CDR3 DNA reads as TGTGCCAGCAGCTTAGGTTGGGACAATGAGCAGTTCTTC. Encoded protein: CASSLGWDNEQFF.